These T cell receptor beta chains were read from a single sample in a study of cytomegalovirus exposure and HLA in healthy donors. Sequencing was performed with immunoSEQ multiplex PCR; in TCRdb, only in-frame clones are kept and a portion is missing. The sample has around 180,000 clones, around 82% seen once. The sequencing input was PBMCs. Receptor source: a woman between 45 and 65 years old in good health and CMV-seropositive. The conserved cysteine and the conserved F or W are not part of the CDR3 here. The listing skips clone size in some rows; elsewhere it reads once, few, many or a size class.

CDR3aa: ASNQDRGLETQY
v_gene: TRBV6-1
abundance: NA

CDR3aa: ASSQGTYNEQF
v_gene: TRBV27
abundance: few

CDR3aa: ASSYSNRGNQPQH
v_gene: TRBV6-5
abundance: NA

CDR3aa: ASILAGGGETQY
v_gene: TRBV28
abundance: NA

CDR3aa: ASSLPGQGAGGNTIY
v_gene: TRBV28
abundance: NA

CDR3aa: AWSVTAKDYT
v_gene: TRBV30
abundance: NA

CDR3aa: ASSGTNRRWSTDTQY
v_gene: TRBV5-4
abundance: NA

CDR3aa: ATRLAGSTGEQY
v_gene: TRBV10-3
abundance: NA

CDR3aa: ASSVAAGFTDTQY
v_gene: TRBV9
abundance: once

CDR3aa: ASNGVGQGFPPKH
v_gene: TRBV19
abundance: NA

CDR3aa: SVLTGENSPLH
v_gene: TRBV29-1
abundance: NA

CDR3aa: ASSRMRGGVQETQY
v_gene: TRBV4-2
abundance: NA

CDR3aa: ASRGRGQGGTNSYEQY
v_gene: TRBV21-1
abundance: NA

CDR3aa: ASSEPGLAGVFYEQY
v_gene: TRBV6-1
abundance: once

CDR3aa: ASRKDSTDQPQH
v_gene: TRBV6-1
abundance: NA

CDR3aa: ASGLAPPGTGSHTQY
v_gene: TRBV12-5
abundance: NA

CDR3aa: ASSYNWGGDGYT
v_gene: TRBV6-6
abundance: few

CDR3aa: ASILRDNSSFNYGYT
v_gene: TRBV27
abundance: NA

CDR3aa: ASSTSGSSTDTQY
v_gene: TRBV9
abundance: NA

CDR3aa: ASSLKGRRLGEQY
v_gene: TRBV7-9
abundance: NA

CDR3aa: ASSTQMNTEAF
v_gene: TRBV7-2
abundance: NA

CDR3aa: ATPSRGSYPSGYT
v_gene: TRBV23-1
abundance: NA

CDR3aa: ASSYWGGEEQF
v_gene: TRBV6-5
abundance: NA

CDR3aa: ASSGPSGVYEQY
v_gene: TRBV2
abundance: few

CDR3aa: ATPGSPSY
v_gene: TRBV15
abundance: NA

CDR3aa: ASSNAGGRDEQF
v_gene: TRBV27
abundance: NA

CDR3aa: AISEGTSGGAGDTQY
v_gene: TRBV10-3
abundance: NA

CDR3aa: ASSPASGGIYEQY
v_gene: TRBV27
abundance: once

CDR3aa: ASSLAESYEQY
v_gene: TRBV6-4
abundance: once

CDR3aa: ASSQGTSTRRGAF
v_gene: TRBV14
abundance: NA

CDR3aa: ASSGAGYRTDTQY
v_gene: TRBV9
abundance: NA

CDR3aa: ASSPRGGPNAYEQY
v_gene: TRBV7-6
abundance: NA

CDR3aa: ASSFDRETEAF
v_gene: TRBV5-6
abundance: NA

CDR3aa: ASSQGLAASSYEQY
v_gene: TRBV4-2
abundance: NA

CDR3aa: ASSLGTSGGPVRTQY
v_gene: TRBV11-2
abundance: NA

CDR3aa: ASSADRGPYGYT
v_gene: TRBV2
abundance: NA

CDR3aa: ASSIESGSNQPQH
v_gene: TRBV19
abundance: once

CDR3aa: ASSYSTATYEQY
v_gene: TRBV6-6
abundance: NA

CDR3aa: AWGTGNTGELF
v_gene: TRBV30
abundance: NA

CDR3aa: ASSLRGDYGYT
v_gene: TRBV7-9
abundance: NA

CDR3aa: ASSPSRRSTDTQY
v_gene: TRBV5-1
abundance: NA

CDR3aa: ASSGGNTEAF
v_gene: TRBV10-2
abundance: few

CDR3aa: ASSTKTGGRGELF
v_gene: TRBV9
abundance: NA

CDR3aa: ASSPRRGLYTEAF
v_gene: TRBV7-2
abundance: NA

CDR3aa: ASSHGQGRTGELF
v_gene: TRBV7-8
abundance: NA

CDR3aa: ASSMEGSQLAKNIQY
v_gene: TRBV19
abundance: few

CDR3aa: ASSLGQGNYGYT
v_gene: TRBV5-4
abundance: NA

CDR3aa: ASSARQFQETQY
v_gene: TRBV2
abundance: NA

CDR3aa: ASSSGGGQETQY
v_gene: TRBV19
abundance: NA

CDR3aa: ASSQGHTRPGYT
v_gene: TRBV11-1
abundance: NA

CDR3aa: ATRSDTDTQY
v_gene: TRBV10-3
abundance: NA

CDR3aa: ASSLGHFSFYT
v_gene: TRBV5-5
abundance: NA

CDR3aa: ASGVGVRFTEAF
v_gene: TRBV7-9
abundance: NA

CDR3aa: ASSLARGGDEAF
v_gene: TRBV5-1
abundance: few